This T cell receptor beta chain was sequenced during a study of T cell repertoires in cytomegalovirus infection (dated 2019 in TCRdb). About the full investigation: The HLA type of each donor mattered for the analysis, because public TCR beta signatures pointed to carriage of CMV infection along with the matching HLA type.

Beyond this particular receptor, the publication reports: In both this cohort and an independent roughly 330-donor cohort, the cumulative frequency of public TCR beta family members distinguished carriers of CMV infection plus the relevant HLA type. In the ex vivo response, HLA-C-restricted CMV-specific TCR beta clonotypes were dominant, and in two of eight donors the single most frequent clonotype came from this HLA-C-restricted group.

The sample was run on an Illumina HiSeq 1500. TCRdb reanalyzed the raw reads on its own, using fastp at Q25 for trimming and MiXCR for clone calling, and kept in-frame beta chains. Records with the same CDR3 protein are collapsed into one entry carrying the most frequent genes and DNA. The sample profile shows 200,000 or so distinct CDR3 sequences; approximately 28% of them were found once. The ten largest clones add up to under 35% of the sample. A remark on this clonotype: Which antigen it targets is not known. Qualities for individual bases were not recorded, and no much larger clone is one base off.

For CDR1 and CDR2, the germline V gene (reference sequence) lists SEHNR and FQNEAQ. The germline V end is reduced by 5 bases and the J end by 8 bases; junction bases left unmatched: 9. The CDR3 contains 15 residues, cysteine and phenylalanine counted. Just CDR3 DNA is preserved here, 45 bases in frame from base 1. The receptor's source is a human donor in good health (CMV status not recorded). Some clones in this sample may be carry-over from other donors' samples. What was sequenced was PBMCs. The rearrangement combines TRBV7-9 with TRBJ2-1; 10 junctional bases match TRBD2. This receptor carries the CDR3 CASSQKRGGEDEQFF. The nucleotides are TGTGCCAGCAGCCAAAAGCGGGGGGGCGAAGATGAGCAGTTCTTC. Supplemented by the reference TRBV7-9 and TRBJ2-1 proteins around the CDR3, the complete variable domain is DTGVSQNPRHKITKRGQNVTFRCDPISEHNRLYWYRQTLGQGPEFLTYFQNEAQLEKSRLLSDRFSAERPKGSFSTLEIQRTEQGDSAMYLCASSQKRGGEDEQFFGPGTRLTVL.